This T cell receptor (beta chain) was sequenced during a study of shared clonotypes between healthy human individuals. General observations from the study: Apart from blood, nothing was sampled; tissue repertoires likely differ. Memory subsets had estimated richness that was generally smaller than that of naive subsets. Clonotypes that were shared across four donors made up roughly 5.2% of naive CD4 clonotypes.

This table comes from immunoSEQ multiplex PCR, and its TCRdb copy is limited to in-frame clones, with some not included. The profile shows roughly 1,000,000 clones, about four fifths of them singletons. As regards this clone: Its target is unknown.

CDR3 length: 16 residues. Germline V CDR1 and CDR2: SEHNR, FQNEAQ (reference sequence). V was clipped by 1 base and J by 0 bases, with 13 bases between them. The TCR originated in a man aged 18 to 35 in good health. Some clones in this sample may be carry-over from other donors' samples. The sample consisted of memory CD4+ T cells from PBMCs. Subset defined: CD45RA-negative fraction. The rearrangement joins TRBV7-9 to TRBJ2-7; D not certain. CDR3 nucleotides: TGTGCCAGCAGCTTAGTACATGGCGAGAGCTCCTACGAGCAGTACTTC. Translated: CASSLVHGESSYEQYF.